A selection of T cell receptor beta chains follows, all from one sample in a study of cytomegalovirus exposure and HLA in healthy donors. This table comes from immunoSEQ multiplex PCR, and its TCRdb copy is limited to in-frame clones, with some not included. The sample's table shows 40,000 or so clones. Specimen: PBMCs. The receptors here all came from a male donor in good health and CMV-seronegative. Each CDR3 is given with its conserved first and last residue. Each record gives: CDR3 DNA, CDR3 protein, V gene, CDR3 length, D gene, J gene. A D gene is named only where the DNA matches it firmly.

CDR3 DNA: TGCGCCAGCAGCCAAGCACAGAAAAAAGAGACCCAGTACTTC; CDR3 protein: CASSQAQKKETQYF; V gene: TRBV4-1; CDR3 length: 14; D gene: NA; J gene: TRBJ2-5
CDR3 DNA: TGTGCCAGCAGTGCAGGGGAATATGGCTACACCTTC; CDR3 protein: CASSAGEYGYTF; V gene: TRBV2; CDR3 length: 12; D gene: NA; J gene: TRBJ1-2
CDR3 DNA: TGCGCCAGCAGTGCTAGGGACAGGGGCGTTAATGAGCAGTTCTTC; CDR3 protein: CASSARDRGVNEQFF; V gene: TRBV10-2; CDR3 length: 15; D gene: TRBD1; J gene: TRBJ2-1
CDR3 DNA: TGCGCCAGCAGTGACAGGACAGGACCTTACGAGCAGTACTTC; CDR3 protein: CASSDRTGPYEQYF; V gene: TRBV10-1; CDR3 length: 14; D gene: TRBD1; J gene: TRBJ2-7
CDR3 DNA: TGCGCCAGCAGCTTTTCCGGGACAAACTTATACGAGCAGTACTTC; CDR3 protein: CASSFSGTNLYEQYF; V gene: TRBV5-1; CDR3 length: 15; D gene: NA; J gene: TRBJ2-7
CDR3 DNA: TGCGCCAGCAGCCGTGACAGAACTGAAGCTTTCTTT; CDR3 protein: CASSRDRTEAFF; V gene: TRBV5-1; CDR3 length: 12; D gene: NA; J gene: TRBJ1-1
CDR3 DNA: TGTGCCAGCAGTTGGGAGGGCGCGGACACTGAAGCTTTCTTT; CDR3 protein: CASSWEGADTEAFF; V gene: TRBV6-5; CDR3 length: 14; D gene: NA; J gene: TRBJ1-1
CDR3 DNA: TGTGCCAGCAGTCGGGACAGGCTACAGCCCCAGCATTTT; CDR3 protein: CASSRDRLQPQHF; V gene: TRBV27; CDR3 length: 13; D gene: TRBD1; J gene: TRBJ1-5
CDR3 DNA: TGTGCCAGCAGCTTAGACGGTCGGGAGGTTAACACCATATATTTT; CDR3 protein: CASSLDGREVNTIYF; V gene: TRBV7-9; CDR3 length: 15; D gene: NA; J gene: TRBJ1-3
CDR3 DNA: TGTGCGGCGGCAGGGGATAACTATGGCTACACCTTC; CDR3 protein: CAAAGDNYGYTF; V gene: TRBV28; CDR3 length: 12; D gene: NA; J gene: TRBJ1-2
CDR3 DNA: TGTGCCAGCTCACCTCCTCGAAGGGGGCCTCTCACAGATACGCAGTATTTT; CDR3 protein: CASSPPRRGPLTDTQYF; V gene: TRBV18; CDR3 length: 17; D gene: TRBD1; J gene: TRBJ2-3